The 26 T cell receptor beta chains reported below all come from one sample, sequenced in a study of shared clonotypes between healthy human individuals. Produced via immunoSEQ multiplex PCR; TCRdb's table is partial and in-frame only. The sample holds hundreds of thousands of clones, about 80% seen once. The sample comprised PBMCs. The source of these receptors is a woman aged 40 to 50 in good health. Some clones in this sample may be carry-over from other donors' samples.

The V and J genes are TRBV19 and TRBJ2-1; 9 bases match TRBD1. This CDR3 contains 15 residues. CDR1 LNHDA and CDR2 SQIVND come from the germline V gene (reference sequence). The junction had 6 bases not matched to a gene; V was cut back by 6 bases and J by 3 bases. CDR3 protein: CASRLGDRVYNEQFF. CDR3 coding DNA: TGTGCCAGTAGATTGGGGGACAGGGTCTACAATGAGCAGTTCTTC. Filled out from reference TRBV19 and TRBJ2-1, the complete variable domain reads DGGITQSPKYLFRKEGQNVTLSCEQNLNHDAMYWYRQDPGQGLRLIYYSQIVNDFQKGDIAEGYSVSREKKESFPLTVTSAQKNPTAFYLCASRLGDRVYNEQFFGPGTRLTVL.

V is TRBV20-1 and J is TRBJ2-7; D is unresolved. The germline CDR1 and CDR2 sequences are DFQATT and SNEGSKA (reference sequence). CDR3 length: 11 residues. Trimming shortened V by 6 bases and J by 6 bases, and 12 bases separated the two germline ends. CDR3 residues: CSARHSLEQYF. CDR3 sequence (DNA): TGCAGTGCCAGACACAGCCTCGAGCAGTACTTC.

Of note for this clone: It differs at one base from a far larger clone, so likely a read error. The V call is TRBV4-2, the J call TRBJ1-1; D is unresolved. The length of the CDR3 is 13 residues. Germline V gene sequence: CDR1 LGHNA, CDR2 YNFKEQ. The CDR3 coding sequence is TGTGCCAACAGCCAAGGTCGAAAGACTGAAGCTTTCTTT. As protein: CANSQGRKTEAFF.

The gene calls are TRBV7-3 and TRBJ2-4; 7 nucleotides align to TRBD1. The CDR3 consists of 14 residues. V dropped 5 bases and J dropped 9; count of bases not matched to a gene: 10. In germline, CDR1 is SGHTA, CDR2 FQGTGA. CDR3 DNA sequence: TGTGCCAGCAGCGCCAACAGGGGAGAAAGCATTCAGTACTTC. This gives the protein CASSANRGESIQYF.

This CDR3 is CASSLDLMETQYF. The CDR3 DNA reads as TGTGCCAGCAGCTTAGACCTGATGGAGACCCAGTACTTC. The V gene is TRBV11-3, the J gene TRBJ2-5, with D hard to call. This CDR3 contains 13 residues. Trimming stripped 0 bases from V and 5 bases from J, with 7 bases between. CDR1 SGHNT and CDR2 YENEEA come from the germline V gene.

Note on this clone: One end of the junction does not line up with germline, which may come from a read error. CDR3 region: CASSHVLNQPQHF. The DNA of the CDR3 is TGTGCCAGCAGTCACGTACTCAATCAGCCCCAGCACTTT. The chain combines TRBV27 with TRBJ1-5, with D unresolved. CDR3 length: 13 amino acids. From germline, CDR1 is MNHEY and CDR2 SMNVEV (reference sequence).

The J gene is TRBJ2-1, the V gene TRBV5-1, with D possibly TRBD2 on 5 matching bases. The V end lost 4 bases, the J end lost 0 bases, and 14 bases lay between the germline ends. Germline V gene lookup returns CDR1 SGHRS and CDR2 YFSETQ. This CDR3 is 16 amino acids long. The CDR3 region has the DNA TGCGCCAGCAGCGCCTCCGGGATAAGCTCCTACAATGAGCAGTTCTTC. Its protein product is CASSASGISSYNEQFF.

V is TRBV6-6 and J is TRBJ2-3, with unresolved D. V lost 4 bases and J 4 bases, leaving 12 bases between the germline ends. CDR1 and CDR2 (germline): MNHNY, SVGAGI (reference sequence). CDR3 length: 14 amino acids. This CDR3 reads CASSSMGFPDTQYF. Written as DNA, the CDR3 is TGTGCCAGCAGTTCTATGGGGTTCCCAGATACGCAGTATTTT.

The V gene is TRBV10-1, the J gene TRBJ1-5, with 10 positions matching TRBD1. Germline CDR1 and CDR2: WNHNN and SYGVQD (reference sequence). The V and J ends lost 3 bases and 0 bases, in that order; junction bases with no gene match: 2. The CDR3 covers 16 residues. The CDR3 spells CASSDGTGVSNQPQHF. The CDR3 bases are TGCGCCAGCAGTGATGGGACAGGGGTTAGCAATCAGCCCCAGCATTTT.

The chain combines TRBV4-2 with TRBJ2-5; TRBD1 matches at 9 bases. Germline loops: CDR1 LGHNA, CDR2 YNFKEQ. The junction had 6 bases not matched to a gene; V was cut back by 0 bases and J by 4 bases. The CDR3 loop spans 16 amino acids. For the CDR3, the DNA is TGTGCCAGCAGCCAAGAACGGACAGGGGCGGGAGAGACCCAGTACTTC. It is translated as CASSQERTGAGETQYF.

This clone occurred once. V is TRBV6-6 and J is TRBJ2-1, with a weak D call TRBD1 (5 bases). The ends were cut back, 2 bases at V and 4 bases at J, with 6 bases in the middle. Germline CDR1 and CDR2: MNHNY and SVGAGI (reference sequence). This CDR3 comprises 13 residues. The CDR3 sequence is CASSYDSYNEQFF. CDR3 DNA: TGTGCCAGCAGTTACGACAGTTACAATGAGCAGTTCTTC.

The chain's CDR3 is CASSKVGGARFFF. The CDR3 DNA is TGTGCCAGCAGCAAAGTCGGGGGGGCGAGGTTTTTCTTC. This chain uses TRBV21-1 with TRBJ2-1; TRBD2 is the table's D call, not checked against the DNA. TRBV21-1 is labeled a pseudogene. There are 13 residues in the CDR3.

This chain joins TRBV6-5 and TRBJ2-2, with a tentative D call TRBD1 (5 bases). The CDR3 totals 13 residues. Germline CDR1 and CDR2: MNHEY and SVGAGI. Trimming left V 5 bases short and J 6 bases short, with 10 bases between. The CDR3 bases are TGTGCCAGCAGTCCCAGGGTTGCCGGGGAGCTGTTTTTT. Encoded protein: CASSPRVAGELFF.

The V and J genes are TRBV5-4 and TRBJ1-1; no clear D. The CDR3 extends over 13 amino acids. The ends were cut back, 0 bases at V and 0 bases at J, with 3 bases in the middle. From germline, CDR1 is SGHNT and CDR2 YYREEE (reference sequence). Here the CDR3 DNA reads TGTGCCAGCAGCTTGGCGCTGAACACTGAAGCTTTCTTT. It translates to CASSLALNTEAFF.

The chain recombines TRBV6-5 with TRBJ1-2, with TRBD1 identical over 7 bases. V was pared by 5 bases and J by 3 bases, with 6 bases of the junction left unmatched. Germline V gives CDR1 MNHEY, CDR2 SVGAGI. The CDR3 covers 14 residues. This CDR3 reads CASSLRTGDYGYTF. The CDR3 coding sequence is TGTGCCAGCAGTCTTAGGACAGGAGACTATGGCTACACCTTC.

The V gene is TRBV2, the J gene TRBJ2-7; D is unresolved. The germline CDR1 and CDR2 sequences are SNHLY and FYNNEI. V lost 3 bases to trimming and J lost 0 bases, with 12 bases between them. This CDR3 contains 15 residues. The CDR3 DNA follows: TGTGCCAGCAGTGATGGGTCAGGACGCTCCTACGAGCAGTACTTC. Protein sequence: CASSDGSGRSYEQYF.

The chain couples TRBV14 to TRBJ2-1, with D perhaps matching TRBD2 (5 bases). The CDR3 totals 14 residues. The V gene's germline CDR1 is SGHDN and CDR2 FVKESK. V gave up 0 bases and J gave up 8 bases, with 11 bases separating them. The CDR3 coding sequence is TGTGCCAGCAGCCAAGACGGTCCCGGGGATGAGCAGTTCTTC. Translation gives CASSQDGPGDEQFF.

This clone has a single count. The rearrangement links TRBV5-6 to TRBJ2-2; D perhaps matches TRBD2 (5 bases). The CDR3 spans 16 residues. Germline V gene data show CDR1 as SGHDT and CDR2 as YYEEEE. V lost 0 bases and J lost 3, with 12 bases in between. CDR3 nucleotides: TGTGCCAGCAGCTTGGTCCGAGGGCGCGACACCGGGGAGCTGTTTTTT. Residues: CASSLVRGRDTGELFF.

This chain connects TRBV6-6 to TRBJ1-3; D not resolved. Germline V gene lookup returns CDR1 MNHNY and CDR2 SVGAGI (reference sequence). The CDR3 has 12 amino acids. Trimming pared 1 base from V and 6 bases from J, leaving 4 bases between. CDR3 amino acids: CASSYFENTIYF. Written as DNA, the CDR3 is TGTGCCAGCAGTTACTTTGAAAACACCATATATTTT.

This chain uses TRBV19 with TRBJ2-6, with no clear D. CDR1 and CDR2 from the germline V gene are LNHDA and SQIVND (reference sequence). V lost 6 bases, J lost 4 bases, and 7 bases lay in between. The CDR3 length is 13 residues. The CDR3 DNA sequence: TGTGCCAGTAGGCCGGCAGGGGCCAACGTCCTGACTTTC. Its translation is CASRPAGANVLTF.

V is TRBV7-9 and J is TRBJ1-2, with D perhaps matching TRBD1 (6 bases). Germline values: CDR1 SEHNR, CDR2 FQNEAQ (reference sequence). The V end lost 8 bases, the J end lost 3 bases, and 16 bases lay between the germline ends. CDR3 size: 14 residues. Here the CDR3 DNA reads TGTGCCAGCGATCACAGGGATGGTGACTATGGCTACACCTTC. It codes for CASDHRDGDYGYTF.

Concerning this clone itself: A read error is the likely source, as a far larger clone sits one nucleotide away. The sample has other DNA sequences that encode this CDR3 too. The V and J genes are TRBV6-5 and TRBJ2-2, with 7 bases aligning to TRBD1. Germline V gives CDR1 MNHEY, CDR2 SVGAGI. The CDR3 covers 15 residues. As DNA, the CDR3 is TGTGCCAGCAGTTACGGGACAGACAACACCGGGGAACTGTTTTTT. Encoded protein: CASSYGTDNTGELFF.

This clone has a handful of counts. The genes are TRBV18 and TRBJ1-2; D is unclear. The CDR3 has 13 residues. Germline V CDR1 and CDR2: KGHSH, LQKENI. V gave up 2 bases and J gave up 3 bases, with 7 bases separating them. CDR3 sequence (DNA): TGTGCCAGCTCACCAGGGGAGGACTATGGCTACACCTTC. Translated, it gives CASSPGEDYGYTF.

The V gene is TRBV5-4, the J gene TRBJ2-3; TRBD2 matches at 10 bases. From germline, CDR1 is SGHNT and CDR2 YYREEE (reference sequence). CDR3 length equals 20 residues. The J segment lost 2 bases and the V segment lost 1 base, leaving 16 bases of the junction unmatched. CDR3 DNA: TGTGCCAGCAGCTTGCCCATCCTCTCTCGGACTAGCGGTTACACAGATACGCAGTATTTT. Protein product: CASSLPILSRTSGYTDTQYF.

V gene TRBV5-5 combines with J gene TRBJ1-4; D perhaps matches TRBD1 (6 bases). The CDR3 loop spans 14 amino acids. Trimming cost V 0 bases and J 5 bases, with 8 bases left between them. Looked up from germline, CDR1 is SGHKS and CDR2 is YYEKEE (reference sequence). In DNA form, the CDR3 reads TGTGCCAGCAGCTTGGGGCAGGGGAATGAAAAACTGTTTTTT. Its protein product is CASSLGQGNEKLFF.

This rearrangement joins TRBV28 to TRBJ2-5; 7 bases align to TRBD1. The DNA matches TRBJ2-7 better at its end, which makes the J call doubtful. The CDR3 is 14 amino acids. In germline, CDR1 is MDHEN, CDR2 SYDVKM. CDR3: CASSRGQIFYEQYF. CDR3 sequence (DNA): TGTGCCAGCAGCAGGGGACAGATTTTCTACGAGCAGTACTTC.